This T cell receptor (beta chain) was identified in a study of a mutant IDH1 vaccine in newly diagnosed glioma. Remarks on this clone: The target antigen is unknown.

Germline trimming cut 5 bases from V and 1 base from J; bases unmatched to any gene: 4. The CDR3 contains 14 residues. Germline V gene data show CDR1 as MNHEY and CDR2 as SMNVEV (reference sequence). Time point noted: week 5, during vaccination. Each dose of the vaccine consisted of 300 ug of mutant IDH1 20-mer peptide, with topical imiquimod. The assay was immunoSEQ multiplex PCR, and TCRdb's table has in-frame clones only and misses some. The data contain around 50,000 clones, about 90% of them singletons. This clonotype was sampled from a woman aged 40-49 years with glioma. This chain connects TRBV27 to TRBJ1-1, with 7 bases aligning to TRBD1. This specimen was PBMCs, taken from a glioma patient whose treatment included an IDH1 peptide vaccine. The CDR3 loop reads CASSPRGGNTEAFF. DNA of the CDR3: TGTGCCAGCAGTCCCAGGGGGGGGAACACTGAAGCTTTCTTT.